The source of this T cell receptor (beta chain) is a study of blood T cells in healthy people across ages. This clonotype was counted many times. Its antigen is not identified. CDR3 size: 13 residues. V was trimmed by 2 bases and J by 4 bases, leaving 10 bases between them. Germline CDR1 and CDR2: DFQATT and SNEGSKA (reference sequence). Using a J-beta primer mix together with a sample-barcoded 5' primer, a second PCR was run for about 7 to 12 cycles. Using its own MiXCR run on the 5' RACE reads, TCRdb lists one record per CDR3 protein. Of about 1,600,000 distinct CDR3 sequences listed, roughly 45% are singletons. Notes on the study in general: Among T cells, TCR beta diversity per million cells dropped roughly linearly as age rose. Possibly confounding the expanded clonotype changes was the fact that donor CMV status was unknown.

This clonotype was sampled from a woman between 18 and 29 years old in good health. Sequencing was done on a sample of blood. This chain connects TRBV20-1 to TRBJ2-3, with unresolved D. Here the CDR3 reads CSARKGKADTQYF. In DNA form, the CDR3 reads TGCAGTGCTAGAAAGGGAAAGGCAGATACGCAGTATTTT.